This T cell receptor beta chain is from a study of Graves' ophthalmopathy and Graves' hyperthyroidism. Whole-study findings and limits: With a specificity of just over 72% and a sensitivity of 60% to 71%, the model predicted ophthalmopathy progression. Blood also contained most of the expanded thyroid clonotypes above 0.001 frequency.

The TCR beta CDR3 regions underwent amplification from RNA transcripts. In the first round, RT-PCR was carried out with HTBI primers, and a multiplex PCR formed the second round. MiXCR, applied by TCRdb to the multiplex PCR reads, yields one record per CDR3 protein. The data hold over a million distinct CDR3 sequences, with approximately 35% observed a single time. A diagnosis was made from clinical symptoms together with serum thyroxine, TRAb, thyroid ultrasound and orbital computed tomography. The germline CDR1 and CDR2 sequences are SGHRS and YFSETQ. The CDR3 is made up of 14 amino acids. J was trimmed by 5 bases and V by 1 base; bases with no gene match: 2. Remarks on this clonotype: The antigen remains unidentified.

V gene TRBV5-1 combines with J gene TRBJ1-5, with 8 nucleotides matching TRBD1. This TCR was recovered from an adult man with Graves' hyperthyroidism. The specimen was peripheral blood or thyroid tissue (not recorded which). CDR3 protein: CASSLQDRDQPQHF. Written as DNA, the CDR3 is TGCGCCAGCAGCTTGCAGGACAGGGATCAGCCCCAGCATTTT.